A selection of T cell receptor beta chains follows, all from one sample in a study of blood T cells in healthy people across ages. TCRdb independently ran MiXCR on the 5' RACE reads; one entry per CDR3 protein. The sample has 760,000 or so distinct CDR3 sequences, approximately 25% seen once. These same data were also listed under a study on T cells of mothers and their children.

Sequenced input: blood. These TCRs come from a boy aged 5-17 years in good health. CDR3s include the opening cysteine and the closing phenylalanine or tryptophan. D genes are given only for firm matches. Clone size is shown for a subset of rows, as once, few, many or a class of expanded clone.

v_call	j_call	d_call	clone_size	cdr3_nt	cdr3_aa
TRBV9	TRBJ2-7	TRBD2	.	TGTGCCAGCAGCGCAGAGGGGACTAGCGGGATTTTCGAGCAGTACTTC	CASSAEGTSGIFEQYF
TRBV20-1	TRBJ2-5	.	.	TGCAGTGCTAGACCGGGACGAAGGGAGACCCAGTACTTC	CSARPGRRETQYF
TRBV25-1	TRBJ2-5	.	.	TGTGCCAGCAAGGACCAAGATCACGGGACCCAGTACTTC	CASKDQDHGTQYF
TRBV10-3	TRBJ2-7	TRBD1	.	TGTGCCATCAGGACCGGGACAGGGATAAACGAGCAGTACTTC	CAIRTGTGINEQYF
TRBV3-1	TRBJ1-2	.	few	TGTGCCAGCAGCCGTCCGGGAGGGCAGTATGGCTACACCTTC	CASSRPGGQYGYTF
TRBV7-9	TRBJ2-3	TRBD1	few	TGTGCCAGCAACCCGGGGACAGGGGGGGAAGATACGCAGTATTTT	CASNPGTGGEDTQYF
TRBV6-1	TRBJ2-7	TRBD1	few	TGTGCCAGCAGTGAGACAGGGTTCGAGCAGTACTTC	CASSETGFEQYF
TRBV6-6	TRBJ1-3	TRBD1	.	TGTGCCAGCAGGGGACAGGGGTATGCCACCATATATTTT	CASRGQGYATIYF
TRBV7-2	TRBJ2-1	.	.	TGTGCCAGCAGCACACCAGGGGCCAATGAGCAGTTCTTC	CASSTPGANEQFF
TRBV10-1	TRBJ2-7	.	.	TGCGCCAGCAGTGATAATCCTCTCCGGAACGAGCAGTACTTC	CASSDNPLRNEQYF
TRBV9	TRBJ2-2	TRBD2	.	TGTGCCAGCAGACCTAGCGGGAGTAACACCGGGGAGCTGTTATTT	CASRPSGSNTGELLF
TRBV7-3	TRBJ2-1	TRBD1	.	TGTGCCAGCAGCTTGACAGGGGAGAATGAGCAGTTCTTC	CASSLTGENEQFF
TRBV9	TRBJ2-1	.	.	TGTGCCAGCAGCCCACGGACCGGGGACGGGGAGCAGTTCTTC	CASSPRTGDGEQFF
TRBV11-2	TRBJ1-1	.	few	TGTGCCAGCAGCTTAGAGTGGGGAAACACTGAAGCTTTCTTT	CASSLEWGNTEAFF
TRBV29-1	TRBJ2-5	TRBD1	few	TGCAGCGTCGGACAGGGCGGAAAAGAGACCCAGTACTTC	CSVGQGGKETQYF
TRBV5-6	TRBJ2-5	TRBD1	.	TGTGCCTGCAAAGACAGGGGGCGAGGGAAGCAAGAGACCCAGTACTTC	CACKDRGRGKQETQYF
TRBV4-2	TRBJ2-1	.	few	TGTGCCAGCAGCCGCTTCCGGGACGCATACAATGAGCAGTTCTTC	CASSRFRDAYNEQFF
TRBV7-7	TRBJ1-4	.	.	TGTGCTAGCAGTCTAAGGGGGGACCCTAATGAAAAACTGTTTTTT	CASSLRGDPNEKLFF
TRBV10-3	TRBJ2-2	TRBD1	.	TGTGCCATCAGTCACCTCAAACAAGGGGGCGAGGGCGCCGGGGAGCTGTTTTTT	CAISHLKQGGEGAGELFF
TRBV27	TRBJ2-4	TRBD2	few	TGTGCCAGCAGTTTAAAAGCGGGGGGGCTAGCCAAAAACATTCAGTACTTC	CASSLKAGGLAKNIQYF
TRBV7-8	TRBJ2-2	.	.	TGTGCCAGCAGCTTTCCCGTGGGGGGCGCAAACACCGGGGAGCTGTTTTTT	CASSFPVGGANTGELFF
TRBV12-3/TRBV12-4	TRBJ2-1	.	many	TGTGCCAGCAGTTTAGTAGATGAGCAGTTCTTC	CASSLVDEQFF
TRBV6-1	TRBJ2-2	TRBD1	few	TGTGCCAACAGACAAACCGGGACAGGGAATCCCGGGGAGCTGTTTTTT	CANRQTGTGNPGELFF
TRBV7-9	TRBJ2-7	.	few	TGTGCCAGCAGCTTAGTGGTTGCAGGTGTCGGCAACGAGCAGTACTTC	CASSLVVAGVGNEQYF
TRBV11-2	TRBJ2-7	TRBD2	.	TGTGCCAGCAGCTTAGATTGGTATGGGCTAGCGGGTCCCTACGAGCAGTACTTC	CASSLDWYGLAGPYEQYF
TRBV7-9	TRBJ2-7	.	few	TGTGCCAGCAGCTTAACGCCAAAAGGCTACGAGCAGTACTTC	CASSLTPKGYEQYF
TRBV7-9	TRBJ1-1	TRBD1	few	TGTGCCAGCAGCTCCGGGACAGGGGGCTATTCGGACACTGAAGCTTTCTTT	CASSSGTGGYSDTEAFF
TRBV29-1	TRBJ2-1	.	.	TGCAGCGTGGGACAAACCATTTACAATGAGCAGTTCTTC	CSVGQTIYNEQFF
TRBV2	TRBJ2-5	TRBD1	many	TGTGCCAGCAGATCAGGGGGCGCAGAGACCCAGTACTTC	CASRSGGAETQYF
TRBV3-1	TRBJ2-7	.	few	TGTGCCAGCAGCTCAGATGACGAGCAGTACTTC	CASSSDDEQYF
TRBV12-5	TRBJ1-2	.	.	TGTGCTAGTGGTTTGTGGGACGGGGATAGGGGCTACACCTTC	CASGLWDGDRGYTF
TRBV6-5	TRBJ1-1	.	.	TGTGCCAGCAAGACAAGGGAGAACACTGAAGCTTTCTTT	CASKTRENTEAFF
TRBV20-1	TRBJ1-2	.	.	TGCAGTGCTAGTATAACTAACTATGGCTACACCTTC	CSASITNYGYTF
TRBV3-1	TRBJ1-2	TRBD1	few	TGTGCCAGCAGCCGATGGACAGGACAAAACTATGGCTACACCTTC	CASSRWTGQNYGYTF
TRBV7-3	TRBJ2-3	.	few	TGTGCCAGCAGCCCTGGAGAGGTATCCACAGATACGCAGTATTTT	CASSPGEVSTDTQYF
TRBV6-5	TRBJ2-1	.	.	TGTGCCAGCAGTCTCACCACGTCCGCCTACAATGAGCAGTTCTTC	CASSLTTSAYNEQFF
TRBV28	TRBJ1-5	TRBD1	few	TGTGCCAGCAGATGGGGACAGGGAAGTCGCAATCAGCCCCAGCATTTT	CASRWGQGSRNQPQHF
TRBV7-2	TRBJ2-3	TRBD2	few	TGTGCCAGCAGAAACGAAGCGGGGGGGAATCCAGATACGCAGTATTTT	CASRNEAGGNPDTQYF
TRBV7-2	TRBJ2-3	.	.	TGTGCCAGCAGCTTAAAAGTGTTGGTCTCTACAGATACGCAGTATTTT	CASSLKVLVSTDTQYF
TRBV6-1	TRBJ2-5	TRBD1	few	TGTGCCAGCAAGGACAGGGGGCTAGAAGAGACCCAGTACTTC	CASKDRGLEETQYF
TRBV12-3/TRBV12-4	TRBJ2-5	.	few	TGTGCCAGCAGTTCCCTCGGGGGGACCCAGTACTTC	CASSSLGGTQYF
TRBV7-9	TRBJ2-7	.	few	TGTGCCAGCATGGCCGACAGCTCCTACGAGCAGTACTTC	CASMADSSYEQYF
TRBV5-1	TRBJ1-3	.	few	TGCGCCAGCAGCTTGGGTCGGGGCGACTCTGGAAACACCATATATTTT	CASSLGRGDSGNTIYF
TRBV6-6	TRBJ1-1	.	few	TGTGCCAGCGGAACGGGCAGCACGAACACTGAAGCCTTCTTT	CASGTGSTNTEAFF
TRBV20-1	TRBJ2-1	.	.	TGCAGTGCCGAGAACCGTGCTGGAAGGAATGAGCAGTTCTTC	CSAENRAGRNEQFF
TRBV12-3/TRBV12-4	TRBJ2-5	.	.	TGTGCCAGCAGTTCTGATGGAGCGGGAGAGACCCAGTACTTC	CASSSDGAGETQYF